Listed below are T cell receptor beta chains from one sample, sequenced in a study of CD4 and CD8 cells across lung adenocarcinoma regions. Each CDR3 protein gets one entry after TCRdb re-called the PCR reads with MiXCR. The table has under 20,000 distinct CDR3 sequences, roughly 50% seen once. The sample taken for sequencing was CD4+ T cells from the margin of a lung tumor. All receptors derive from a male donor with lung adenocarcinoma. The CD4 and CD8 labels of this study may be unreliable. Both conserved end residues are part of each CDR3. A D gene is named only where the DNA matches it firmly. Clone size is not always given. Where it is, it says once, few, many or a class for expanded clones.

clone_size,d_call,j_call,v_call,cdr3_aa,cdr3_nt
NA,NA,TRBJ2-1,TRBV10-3,CAISPGEYNNEQFF,TGTGCCATCAGTCCGGGGGAGTATAACAATGAGCAGTTCTTC
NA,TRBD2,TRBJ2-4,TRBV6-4,CASSDGSGSADIQYF,TGTGCCAGCAGTGACGGGAGCGGGAGTGCAGATATTCAGTATTTC
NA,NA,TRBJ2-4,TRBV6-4,CASSEGLGGKDTQYF,TGTGCCAGCAGTGAGGGGCTGGGAGGCAAAGATACTCAGTACTTC
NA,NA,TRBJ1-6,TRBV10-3,CAISESSGNSPLHF,TGTGCCATCAGTGAGTCGTCGGGTAATTCACCCCTCCACTTT
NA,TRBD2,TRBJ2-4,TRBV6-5,CASSYPGGRATDTQYF,TGTGCCAGCAGTTACCCGGGGGGGAGAGCCACAGACACTCAGTACTTC
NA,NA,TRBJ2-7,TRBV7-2,CASSLSRNYEQYF,TGTGCCAGCAGCTTATCCCGGAACTACGAGCAGTACTTC
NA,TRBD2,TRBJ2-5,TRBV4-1,CASGGLAGGVKDTQYF,TGCGCCAGCGGGGGCCTAGCGGGAGGCGTCAAGGATACCCAGTACTTC
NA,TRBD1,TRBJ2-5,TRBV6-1,CAGSGDSDPETQYF,TGTGCGGGGAGTGGGGACAGTGACCCAGAGACCCAGTACTTC
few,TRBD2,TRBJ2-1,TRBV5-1,CASSSQGTSGNNEQFF,TGCGCCAGCAGCTCGCAAGGGACTAGCGGCAACAATGAGCAGTTCTTC
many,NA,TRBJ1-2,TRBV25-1,CASSVPWAGNYGYTF,TGTGCCAGCAGTGTTCCCTGGGCAGGGAACTATGGCTACACCTTC
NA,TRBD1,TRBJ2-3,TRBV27,CASSTGQDYFTDTQYF,TGTGCCAGCAGTACAGGACAGGATTACTTCACAGATACGCAGTATTTT
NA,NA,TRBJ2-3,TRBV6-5,CARRLQSVSTDKQYF,TGTGCCAGGAGACTCCAGTCTGTGAGCACCGATAAGCAGTATTTT
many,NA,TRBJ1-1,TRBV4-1,CASSQAMGNMNTEAFF,TGCGCCAGCAGCCAAGCGATGGGGAACATGAACACTGAAGCTTTCTTT
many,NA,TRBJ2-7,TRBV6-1,CASSERWGVADEQYF,TGTGCCAGCAGTGAAAGGTGGGGGGTGGCCGACGAGCAGTACTTC
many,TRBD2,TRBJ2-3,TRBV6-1,CASSPSGTPPDTQYF,TGTGCCAGCAGTCCTAGCGGGACCCCTCCAGATACGCAGTATTTT
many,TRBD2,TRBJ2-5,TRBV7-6,CASSLSGSGQETQYF,TGTGCCAGCAGCCTCAGCGGGAGTGGGCAAGAGACCCAGTACTTC
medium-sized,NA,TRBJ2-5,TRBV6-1,CASSERDTETQYF,TGTGCCAGCAGTGAACGGGACACTGAGACCCAGTACTTC
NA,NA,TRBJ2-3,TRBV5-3,CVRSLCGENTDTQYF,TGTGTCAGAAGCTTGTGCGGGGAGAATACAGATACGCAGTATTTT
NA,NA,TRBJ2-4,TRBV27,CASSLMGLRATDTQYF,TGTGCCAGCAGTTTAATGGGGCTGCGAGCCACAGATACTCAGTACTTC
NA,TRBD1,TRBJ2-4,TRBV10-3,CAVRGLGAKNIQYF,TGTGCCGTCAGGGGGCTGGGAGCCAAAAACATTCAGTACTTC
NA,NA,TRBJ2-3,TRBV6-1,CASGEGQAGTDTQYF,TGTGCCAGCGGCGAGGGTCAGGCAGGCACAGATACGCAGTACTTT
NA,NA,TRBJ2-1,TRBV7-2,CASSTSNEQFF,TGTGCCAGCAGCACTAGCAATGAGCAGTTCTTC
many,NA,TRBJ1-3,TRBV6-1,CASGLLISGNTIYF,TGTGCCAGCGGCCTCCTAATCTCTGGAAACACCATATATTTT
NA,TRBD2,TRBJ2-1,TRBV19,CASSMAGGWYNEQFF,TGTGCCAGTAGTATGGCGGGAGGGTGGTACAATGAGCAGTTCTTC
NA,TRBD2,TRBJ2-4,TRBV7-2,CASTLGRGGNIQYF,TGTGCCAGCACCCTCGGGAGGGGCGGAAACATTCAGTACTTC
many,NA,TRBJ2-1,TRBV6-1,CASSVVMGLDEQFF,TGTGCCAGCAGTGTGGTTATGGGGTTAGATGAGCAGTTCTTC
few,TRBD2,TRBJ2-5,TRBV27,CASSRRTSGQETQYF,TGTGCCAGCAGTCGCCGGACTAGCGGGCAAGAGACCCAGTACTTC
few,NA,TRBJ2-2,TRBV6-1,CASSTGGDTGELFF,TGTGCCAGCAGCACAGGGGGGGATACCGGGGAGCTGTTTTTT
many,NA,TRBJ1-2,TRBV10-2,CASNLQGGSGGYTF,TGCGCCAGCAATCTCCAAGGGGGGTCAGGCGGCTACACCTTC
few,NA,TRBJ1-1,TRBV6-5,CASSYGGRPEAFF,TGTGCCAGCAGTTACGGTGGTAGACCTGAAGCTTTCTTT
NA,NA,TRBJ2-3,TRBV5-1,CASSLLTGPDTQYF,TGCGCCAGCAGCTTGCTAACCGGACCAGATACGCAGTATTTT
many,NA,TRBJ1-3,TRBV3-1,CASSQAPQGHGGNTIYF,TGTGCCAGCAGCCAAGCCCCTCAGGGCCACGGGGGAAACACCATATATTTT
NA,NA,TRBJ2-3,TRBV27,CASRLIGALLKDTQYF,TGTGCCAGCAGGTTAATCGGGGCACTCCTCAAAGATACCCAGTATTTT
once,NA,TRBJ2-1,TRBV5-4,CASSLELEYNEQFF,TGTGCCAGCAGCTTGGAGCTGGAGTACAATGAGCAGTTCTTC
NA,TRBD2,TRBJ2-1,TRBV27,CASTRLAGGSSYNEQFF,TGTGCCAGCACAAGGCTAGCGGGAGGGAGTTCCTACAATGAGCAGTTCTTC
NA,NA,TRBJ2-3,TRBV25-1,CASSELGGPDTDTQYF,TGTGCCAGCAGTGAATTGGGGGGGCCGGACACAGATACGCAGTATTTT
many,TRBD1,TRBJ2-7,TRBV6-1,CASSGGTGIHEQYF,TGTGCCAGCAGTGGCGGGACAGGGATCCACGAGCAGTACTTC
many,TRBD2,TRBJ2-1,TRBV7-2,CASSLAPSGSRYEQFF,TGTGCCAGCAGCTTAGCCCCTAGCGGGAGTAGATATGAGCAGTTCTTC
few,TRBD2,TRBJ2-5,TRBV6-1,CASSEWWREGETQYF,TGTGCCAGCAGTGAATGGTGGCGGGAGGGGGAGACCCAGTACTTC
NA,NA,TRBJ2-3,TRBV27,CASSVMGTLPTDTQYF,TGTGCCAGCAGTGTAATGGGGACGCTCCCCACAGATACGCAGTATTTT
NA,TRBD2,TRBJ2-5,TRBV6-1,CASSGPGGAQYF,TGTGCCAGCAGTGGGCCCGGGGGGGCCCAGTACTTC
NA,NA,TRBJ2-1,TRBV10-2,CRGTGVGAKNTQFF,TGCCGCGGCACGGGGGTGGGAGCCAAAAACACGCAGTTTTTT
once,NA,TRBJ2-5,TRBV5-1,CASRLSGPGETQYF,TGCGCCAGCAGATTAAGCGGACCGGGGGAGACCCAGTACTTC
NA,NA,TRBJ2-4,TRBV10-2,CASTGVAGANTQYF,TGCGCCAGCACGGGGGTGGCAGGCGCAAATACGCAGTATTTC
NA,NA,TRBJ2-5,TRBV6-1,CASSIGSVETQYF,TGTGCCAGCAGTATTGGCTCCGTAGAGACCCAGTACTTC
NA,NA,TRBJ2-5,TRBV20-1,CSARERGGVQETQYF,TGCAGTGCTAGAGAGCGGGGCGGGGTGCAAGAGACCCAGTACTTC
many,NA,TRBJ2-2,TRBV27,CASSLLGTLNTGELFF,TGTGCCAGCAGTTTATTGGGGACACTGAACACCGGGGAGCTGTTTTTT